The 14 T cell receptor beta chains listed next were all sequenced from one sample in a study of metastatic and nonmetastatic thyroid tumors. Ahead of thyroid surgery, no patient had received treatment of any kind. Via MiXCR, TCRdb re-called the PCR reads. The table includes tens of thousands of clones, approximately 11% detected once. The sequenced material came from blood. The origin of the receptors is a female donor with papillary thyroid cancer or a benign thyroid nodule (not recorded which). Some clones in this sample may be carry-over from other donors' samples.

This clone was seen a handful of times. The chain carries TRBV6-1 and TRBJ2-3; weak D call: TRBD2 (5 bases). Germline CDR1 reads MNHNS; CDR2 reads SASEGT. The CDR3 length is 13 residues. V was clipped by 3 bases and J by 5 bases, with 9 bases between them. CDR3 amino acids: CASSDGEQDTQYF. CDR3 DNA sequence: TGTGCCAGCAGTGACGGGGAACAAGATACGCAGTATTTT.

This clone was seen repeatedly, ten times or more. The chain has TRBV12-5 and TRBJ2-1; the D gene is possibly TRBD2 (5 bases). From germline, CDR1 is LGHNT and CDR2 FRNRAP. Trimming cost V 0 bases and J 6 bases, with 15 bases left between them. The CDR3 covers 16 residues. The chain's CDR3 is CASGLVLGPTPNEQFF. For the CDR3, the DNA is TGTGCTAGTGGTTTGGTACTAGGCCCTACCCCCAATGAGCAGTTCTTC.

This clone was detected only once. Given a much more abundant clone one base away, this may be a read error. The V gene is TRBV20-1, the J gene TRBJ2-3, with D hard to call. CDR1 DFQATT and CDR2 SNEGSKA come from the germline V gene (reference sequence). The CDR3 length is 13 residues. CDR3 sequence reads: CFGGDTPQDTQYF. The CDR3 coding sequence is TGCTTCGGCGGCGATACCCCACAGGATACGCAGTATTTT.

This clone was picked up many times. This chain connects TRBV29-1 to TRBJ1-2, with TRBD1 matching 8 bases. Germline V gene data show CDR1 as SQVTM and CDR2 as ANQGSEA. The CDR3 contains 11 residues. V was pared by 6 bases and J by 8 bases, with 5 bases of the junction left unmatched. CDR3 sequence (DNA): TGCAGCGTCTACGGACAGGGCGGCTACACCTTC. It translates to CSVYGQGGYTF.

This clone has ten or more counts. The CDR3 DNA reads TGTGCCAGCAGCTTACAGGGTCCAGATACGCAGTATTTT. Amino acid sequence: CASSLQGPDTQYF. The chain combines TRBV7-2 with TRBJ2-3, with TRBD1 as a possible D gene (5 bases). The germline V gene encodes CDR1 SGHTA and CDR2 FQGNSA. V lost 2 bases, J lost 4 bases, and 7 bases lay in between. The CDR3 sequence is 13 residues long.

This clone was seen many times. The rearrangement links TRBV20-1 to TRBJ1-1; D is possibly TRBD1 (5 bases). Trimming took off 0 bases at V and 3 bases at J, with 17 bases between the two ends. The CDR3 runs to 16 residues. Germline V CDR1 and CDR2: DFQATT, SNEGSKA (reference sequence). The CDR3 DNA sequence: TGCAGTGCTAGAGACCCTCTCCGGGGCCAGGACACTGAAGCTTTCTTT. Protein sequence: CSARDPLRGQDTEAFF.

This clone was counted a few times. V usage is TRBV29-1 and J usage is TRBJ1-2, with TRBD1 as a possible D gene (6 bases). V lost 2 bases and J lost 8, with 15 bases in between. CDR1 and CDR2 (germline): SQVTM, ANQGSEA. The CDR3 runs 13 residues. DNA for the CDR3: TGCAGCGTTGAATGGAGGACAGATTGGGGCTACACCTTC. Encoded protein: CSVEWRTDWGYTF.

In its sample, this clone was seen many times. This chain connects TRBV6-4 to TRBJ2-1; 9 nucleotides line up with TRBD1. This CDR3 is 16 amino acids long. Unmatched junction bases numbered 6, after V lost 2 bases and J lost 4 bases. Per germline, CDR1 MRHNA and CDR2 SNTAGT. CDR3 region: CASSDGGQGSYNEQFF. The CDR3 DNA is TGTGCCAGCAGTGACGGGGGACAGGGTTCTTACAATGAGCAGTTCTTC.

In its sample, this clone was seen many times. This sample includes further DNA sequences coding for the same CDR3. The V gene is TRBV20-1, the J gene TRBJ2-3; 9 bases align to TRBD1. The germline gives CDR1 DFQATT, CDR2 SNEGSKA (reference sequence). V lost 5 bases and J lost 3; bases outside the gene matches: 15. This CDR3 contains 17 residues. CDR3 sequence (DNA): TGCAGTGCTGCCGGTGTAGCACAGGGGGCTAGAACAGATACGCAGTATTTT. Translated: CSAAGVAQGARTDTQYF.

This clone was counted a few times. The chain uses TRBV9 and TRBJ2-3; no firm D call. The germline V and J ends were trimmed by 2 bases and 3 bases, with 4 bases remaining between them. The length of the CDR3 is 12 residues. Germline V lookup: CDR1 SGDLS, CDR2 YYNGEE. CDR3 coding DNA: TGTGCCAGCAGCGTTGAAACAGATACGCAGTATTTT. Translating gives CASSVETDTQYF.

The sample holds a few counts of this clone. The chain joins TRBV27 to TRBJ2-7; 9 bases agree with TRBD1. CDR1 is MNHEY and CDR2 is SMNVEV in the germline V gene (reference sequence). CDR3 length equals 14 residues. The junction had 4 bases not matched to a gene; V was cut back by 6 bases and J by 1 base. The CDR3 sequence: CASRGGTGSYEQYF. The DNA for the CDR3 is TGTGCCAGCAGGGGGGGGACAGGGTCCTACGAGCAGTACTTC.

The CDR3: CATSSTRASSGGLGELFF. CDR3 in DNA: TGTGCCACCAGCAGCACACGCGCCTCTAGCGGGGGGCTTGGGGAGCTGTTTTTT. The chain uses TRBV15 and TRBJ2-2; 11 positions match TRBD2. The CDR3 is made up of 18 amino acids. Per the germline V gene, CDR1 is LNHNV and CDR2 is YYDKDF (reference sequence). V lost 3 bases, J lost 8 bases, and 14 bases stayed unmatched.

This clone was observed a few times. Given a much more abundant clone one base away, this may be a read error. This sample also contains other DNA sequences that code for the same CDR3. This sequence joins TRBV4-1 and TRBJ2-1; TRBD2 matches at 7 bases. Per germline, CDR1 MGHRA and CDR2 YSYEKL. CDR3 length equals 17 residues. As DNA, the CDR3 is TGTGCCAGCAGCCATCTCCGTACTAGCGTCTCCTACAATGAGCAGTTCTTC. Its translation is CASSHLRTSVSYNEQFF.

This rearrangement joins TRBV9 to TRBJ2-6; tentative D call: TRBD1 (6 bases). The CDR3 is made up of 15 amino acids. Trimming took off 3 bases at V and 4 bases at J, with 11 bases between the two ends. From germline, CDR1 is SGDLS and CDR2 YYNGEE. CDR3 in DNA: TGTGCCAGCAGCGCCGGGACACTCGGGGCCAACGTCCTGACTTTC. Translated: CASSAGTLGANVLTF.